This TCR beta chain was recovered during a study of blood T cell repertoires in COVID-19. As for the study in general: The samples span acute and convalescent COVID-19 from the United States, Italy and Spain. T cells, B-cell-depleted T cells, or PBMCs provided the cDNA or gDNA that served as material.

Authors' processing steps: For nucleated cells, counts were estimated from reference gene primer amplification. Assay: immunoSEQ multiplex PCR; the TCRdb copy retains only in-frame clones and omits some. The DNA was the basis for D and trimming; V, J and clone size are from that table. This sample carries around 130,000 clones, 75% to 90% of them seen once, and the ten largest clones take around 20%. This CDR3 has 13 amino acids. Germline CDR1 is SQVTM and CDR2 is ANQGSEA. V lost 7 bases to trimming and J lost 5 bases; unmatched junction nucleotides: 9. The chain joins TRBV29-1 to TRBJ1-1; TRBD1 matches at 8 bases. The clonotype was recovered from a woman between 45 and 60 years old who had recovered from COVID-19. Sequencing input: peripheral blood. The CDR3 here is CSGIRGRGTEAFF. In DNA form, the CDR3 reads TGCAGCGGGATCAGGGGGCGGGGAACTGAAGCTTTCTTT. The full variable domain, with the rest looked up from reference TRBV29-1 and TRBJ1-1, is SAVISQKPSRDICQRGTSLTIQCQVDSQVTMMFWYRQQPGQSLTLIATANQGSEATYESGFVIDKFPISRPNLTFSTLTVSNMSPEDSSIYLCSGIRGRGTEAFFGQGTRLTVV.